The TCR beta chain under discussion was sequenced for a study of blood T cell repertoires in COVID-19. Trimming removed 4 bases from V and 3 bases from J, with 10 bases in between. Germline V gene sequence: CDR1 SGHRS, CDR2 YFSETQ. The CDR3 runs 14 residues. In the original processing: Estimated nucleated cell counts came from reference gene primer amplification. Only in-frame clones appear in the TCRdb table, and some are missing; sequencing was by immunoSEQ multiplex PCR. The V and J calls and clone size come from that table; D and trimming were worked out from the DNA. The profile covers approximately 140,000 clones, with roughly 84% appearing a single time and roughly 2.2% taken by the ten largest.

Sequencing was performed on peripheral blood. V is TRBV5-1 and J is TRBJ1-4; the D is unclear. The TCR originated in a man in his 70s with acute or convalescent COVID-19. The CDR3 loop reads CASSPPAANEKLFF. The CDR3 DNA sequence: TGCGCCAGCAGCCCCCCCGCGGCTAATGAAAAACTGTTTTTT.